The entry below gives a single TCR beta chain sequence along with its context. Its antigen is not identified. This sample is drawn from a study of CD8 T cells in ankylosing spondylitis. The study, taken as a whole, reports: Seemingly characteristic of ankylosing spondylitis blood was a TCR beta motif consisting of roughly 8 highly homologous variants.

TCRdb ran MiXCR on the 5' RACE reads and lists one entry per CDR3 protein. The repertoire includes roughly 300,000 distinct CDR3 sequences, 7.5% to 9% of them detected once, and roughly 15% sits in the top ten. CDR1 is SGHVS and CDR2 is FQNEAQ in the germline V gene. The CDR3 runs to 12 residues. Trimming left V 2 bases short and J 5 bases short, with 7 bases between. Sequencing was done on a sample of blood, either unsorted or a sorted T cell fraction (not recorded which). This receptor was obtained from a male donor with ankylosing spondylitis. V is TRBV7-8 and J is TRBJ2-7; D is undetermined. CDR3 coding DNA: TGTGCCAGCAGCTTATCGACCGACGAGCAGTACTTC. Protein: CASSLSTDEQYF.